This T cell receptor (beta chain) was retrieved from a study of type 1 regulatory T cells. In the study overall: T-allo10 is an in vitro-generated, Tr1-enriched CD4 T cell product specific for alloantigen.

TCRdb re-called the reads through MiXCR, storing one row per CDR3 protein. The data contain more than 60,000 distinct CDR3 sequences, approximately 67% of them singletons. Turning to this clonotype: The target antigen is unknown.

Source material: cultured non-Tr1 T cells, either the whole culture or a sorted T cell fraction (not recorded which). This TCR came from a human donor in good health.

For the CDR3, the DNA is TGTGCCAGCAGTTTAGGGGTGGGGGGACCTCCCTACGAGCAGTACTTC. Its protein product is CASSLGVGGPPYEQYF. V usage is TRBV27 and J usage is TRBJ2-7, with D maybe TRBD2 (6 bases). The CDR3 totals 16 residues. Germline CDR1 reads MNHEY; CDR2 reads SMNVEV (reference sequence). V lost 2 bases, J lost 2 bases, and 16 bases lay in between.